The next 15 T cell receptor beta chains were all read from a single sample in a study of blood T cell repertoires in COVID-19. Only in-frame clones appear in the TCRdb table, and some are missing; sequencing was by immunoSEQ multiplex PCR. The repertoire has about 130,000 clones, approximately 80% of them found once; the top ten carry 15% to 20%. The sample comprised peripheral blood. The receptors were sampled from a woman aged 50 to 65 with acute or convalescent COVID-19.

This chain uses TRBV4-1 with TRBJ2-1; a weak D match, TRBD2 (6 bases). The CDR3 contains 16 residues. Trimming left V 0 bases short and J 6 bases short, with 15 bases between. Germline V gene lookup returns CDR1 MGHRA and CDR2 YSYEKL. In DNA form, the CDR3 reads TGCGCCAGCAGCCAAGACGCCGGGACTCGTCCCAATGAGCAGTTCTTC. As protein: CASSQDAGTRPNEQFF.

This chain connects TRBV7-8 to TRBJ1-5; 9 nucleotides align to TRBD1. Losses at the gene ends were 6 bases for V and 0 bases for J; bases not matched to a gene: 15. CDR3 size: 19 residues. Germline loops: CDR1 SGHVS, CDR2 FQNEAQ. CDR3 in DNA: TGTGCCAGCAGGCTGGGGGACAGGGCCAGAGGAATTAGCAATCAGCCCCAGCATTTT. Encoded protein: CASRLGDRARGISNQPQHF.

The V call is TRBV6-5, the J call TRBJ1-6; 7 nucleotides match TRBD1. CDR1 is MNHEY, CDR2 SVGAGI, per germline. With V trimmed by 4 bases and J by 6 bases, 6 bases remained unmatched. This CDR3 is built from 15 residues. The CDR3 bases are TGTGCCAGCAGTTGGGGGACAGCGGGTAATTCACCCCTCCACTTT. Encoded protein: CASSWGTAGNSPLHF.

In DNA form, the CDR3 reads TGTGCCAGCAGTTATGTGTCGGGGGGCTATGGCTACACCTTC. It is translated as CASSYVSGGYGYTF. The chain carries TRBV6-2 or TRBV6-3 and TRBJ1-2; the D gene is possibly TRBD1 (5 bases). CDR1 and CDR2 from the germline V gene are MNHEY and SVGEGT. The CDR3 has 14 residues. The V end lost 3 bases, the J end lost 4 bases, and 12 bases lay between the germline ends.

The rearrangement links TRBV30 to TRBJ1-5; 7 bases map to TRBD1. The germline CDR1 and CDR2 sequences are GTSNPN and SVGIG (reference sequence). V was pared by 3 bases and J by 7 bases, with 12 bases of the junction left unmatched. CDR3 length equals 15 residues. This CDR3 is CAWSRTDRVGQPQHF. The CDR3 DNA reads TGTGCCTGGAGCCGAACCGACAGGGTAGGGCAGCCCCAGCATTTT.

The chain carries TRBV29-1 and TRBJ1-2; D may be TRBD1 (6 bases). V was shortened by 5 bases and J by 8 bases, with 15 bases between the two germline ends. This CDR3 is 12 amino acids long. Looked up from germline, CDR1 is SQVTM and CDR2 is ANQGSEA. The CDR3 region is CSVSESGEGYTF. The CDR3 DNA is TGCAGCGTTTCTGAGTCAGGGGAAGGCTACACCTTC.

About this clone itself: At one end the junction does not follow the germline gene, possibly because of a read error. The sample carries other DNA sequences with the same CDR3. V gene TRBV6-5 combines with J gene TRBJ2-7; a weak D match, TRBD1 (6 bases). The germline CDR1 and CDR2 sequences are MNHEY and SVGAGI. This CDR3 contains 14 residues. CDR3 nucleotides: TGTGCCAGCACCCCACAGGGCAGTTCCTACGAACAGTACTTC. Residues: CASTPQGSSYEQYF.

The chain is built from TRBV9 and TRBJ1-1; 11 bases are a match to TRBD1. This CDR3 contains 15 residues. Trimming at V came to 0 bases and at J to 5 bases, leaving 3 bases not matched to a gene. Germline values: CDR1 SGDLS, CDR2 YYNGEE. CDR3 nucleotides: TGTGCCAGCAGCGTAGAAGGACAGGGGGCGACTGAAGCTTTCTTT. Protein sequence: CASSVEGQGATEAFF.

The chain joins TRBV9 to TRBJ1-2; D is possibly TRBD1 (6 bases). There are 15 residues in the CDR3. V was trimmed by 0 bases and J by 0 bases, leaving 9 bases between them. Looked up from germline, CDR1 is SGDLS and CDR2 is YYNGEE. CDR3 loop: CASSVEGEANYGYTF. CDR3 coding DNA: TGTGCCAGCAGCGTAGAGGGGGAAGCTAACTATGGCTACACCTTC.

The genes are TRBV7-8 and TRBJ1-5; D uncertain. Germline lookup yields CDR1 SGHVS and CDR2 FQNEAQ. This CDR3 has 16 amino acids. Deletions cut 5 bases from V and 0 bases from J, with 14 bases between. The CDR3 coding sequence is TGTGCCAGCAGCACTAGGACGGACCATAGCAATCAGCCCCAGCATTTT. Its protein product is CASSTRTDHSNQPQHF.

This CDR3 is CASSLLRGRQGYTF. CDR3 nucleotide sequence: TGTGCCAGCAGTCTGCTCAGGGGGCGGCAAGGCTACACCTTC. The chain uses TRBV28 and TRBJ1-2; 8 nucleotides align to TRBD1. V lost 5 bases, J lost 8 bases, and 10 bases stayed unmatched. The germline V gene encodes CDR1 MDHEN and CDR2 SYDVKM. This CDR3 contains 14 residues.

The chain is built from TRBV4-2 and TRBJ2-4; no firm D call. Germline V gives CDR1 LGHNA, CDR2 YNFKEQ. The germline V and J ends were trimmed by 1 base and 0 bases, with 7 bases remaining between them. This CDR3 has 15 residues. CDR3 in amino acids: CASSQVSLAKNIQYF. The CDR3 bases are TGTGCCAGCAGCCAAGTGTCCCTAGCCAAAAACATTCAGTACTTC.

The rearrangement joins TRBV29-1 to TRBJ1-1; 9 bases are shared with TRBD1. The CDR3 runs 12 residues. J gave up 5 bases and V 6 bases, and 4 bases lay outside the gene matches. Germline CDR1 SQVTM, CDR2 ANQGSEA. The CDR3 DNA reads TGCAGCGTCGGGACAGGGAGGACTGAAGCTTTCTTT. The encoded protein is CSVGTGRTEAFF.

The V and J genes are TRBV6-1 and TRBJ1-5; 9 positions match TRBD1. Germline V gene data show CDR1 as MNHNS and CDR2 as SASEGT. The CDR3 spans 17 residues. The ends lost 1 base at V and 0 bases at J; junction bases unmatched: 4. CDR3 in amino acids: CASSEETGQGSNQPQHF. In DNA, the CDR3 is TGTGCCAGCAGTGAAGAAACGGGACAGGGTAGCAATCAGCCCCAGCATTTT.

The rearrangement links TRBV5-6 to TRBJ1-2; unclear D gene. Germline CDR1 SGHDT, CDR2 YYEEEE. Trimming cost V 0 bases and J 6 bases, with 9 bases left between them. This CDR3 region has 13 residues. The DNA of the CDR3 is TGTGCCAGCAGCTTGGGCGGGGAGCATGGCTACACCTTC. Amino acid sequence: CASSLGGEHGYTF.